This T cell receptor (beta chain) was sequenced in a study of Ad26.COV2.S vaccination and SARS-CoV-2 variants. The CDR3 has 14 amino acids. Germline-derived CDR1 and CDR2 are SGHRS and YFSETQ. Trimming stripped 6 bases from V and 4 bases from J, with 14 bases between. Regarding the study as a whole: Vaccinees reportedly had broad spike-specific CD8+ and CD4+ T cell responses.

In the case of this clone: Its target is unknown.

Libraries were prepared by immunoSEQ multiplex PCR; TCRdb keeps only in-frame clonotypes and omits some of them. The sample includes about 410,000 clones, about 88% of them seen just once. The treatment denotes: some 20 received Ad26.COV2.S at low or high dose, single or two shots; several received placebo; per-sample allocation not given. Following the first vaccine or placebo injection, samples were taken on day 63. The clonotype originates from a person aged 18 to 59 who received the Ad26.COV2.S COVID-19 vaccine or a placebo. Sample: peripheral blood, taken in a trial of Ad26.COV2.S vaccine versus placebo. The rearrangement links TRBV5-1 to TRBJ2-1; unclear D gene. The CDR3 DNA sequence: TGCGCCAGCACCCCACTTTCTGTTTACAATGAGCAGTTCTTC. Its protein is CASTPLSVYNEQFF.